One and the same sample provided the 19 T cell receptor beta chains below, sequenced in a study of prognosis after radiotherapy for stage I lung cancer. Using two-round multiplex PCR, the authors amplified TCR beta CDR3 from genomic DNA. The use of primers specific to each TRBV and TRBJ gene characterized first-round PCR. TCRdb fed the multiplex PCR reads into MiXCR, producing one record per CDR3 protein. This table has 27,000 or so distinct CDR3 sequences, 35% to 50% appearing once. The sequencing here drew on PBMCs, taken before or after stereotactic body radiation therapy (not recorded which). The receptors shown here come from a donor older than 45 with non-small cell lung cancer.

With regard to this clonotype: A far larger clone is one base from this, pointing to a likely read error. This chain uses TRBV11-2 with TRBJ2-2; D not certain. The CDR3 contains 15 residues. Germline lookup yields CDR1 SGHAT and CDR2 FQNNGV. CDR3 amino acids: CASSLAFSYTEELFF. DNA for the CDR3: TGTGCCAGCAGCTTAGCATTTTCCTACACCGAGGAGCTGTTTTTT.

This clonotype was observed a single time. This chain links TRBV6-1 with TRBJ2-3, with 8 bases that match TRBD2. Germline V gene lookup returns CDR1 MNHNS and CDR2 SASEGT. CDR3 length: 17 residues. Trimming cost V 8 bases and J 7 bases; bases outside gene matches: 20. The CDR3 sequence: CASATLSGGAPPYTQYF. The CDR3 DNA reads TGTGCCAGCGCCACTCTAAGCGGGGGCGCCCCCCCATATACGCAGTATTTT.

J is TRBJ2-3 and V is TRBV11-2; unclear D gene. V dropped 6 bases and J dropped 2 bases, with 18 bases sitting between them. Per germline, CDR1 SGHAT and CDR2 FQNNGV. CDR3 length: 16 amino acids. CDR3 loop: CASSFWRSLSTDTQYF. In nucleotides, the CDR3 is TGTGCCAGCAGTTTCTGGCGGAGCCTCTCCACAGATACGCAGTATTTT.

The chain is built from TRBV5-5 and TRBJ2-7, with unresolved D. The CDR3 covers 14 residues. Germline V gene sequence: CDR1 SGHKS, CDR2 YYEKEE (reference sequence). Trimming cost V 4 bases and J 7 bases, with 18 bases left between them. CDR3 protein: CASSQSGSDLEQYF. DNA of the CDR3: TGTGCCAGCAGCCAGTCGGGTAGTGATCTTGAGCAGTACTTC.

In its sample, this clonotype was seen many times. The V call is TRBV2, the J call TRBJ2-3, with D possibly TRBD2 on 6 matching bases. V was shortened by 6 bases and J by 2 bases, with 12 bases between the two germline ends. Germline lookup yields CDR1 SNHLY and CDR2 FYNNEI. CDR3 length equals 14 residues. This CDR3 reads CASREEGYTDTQYF. The CDR3 nucleotides are TGTGCCAGCAGGGAGGAGGGTTACACAGATACGCAGTATTTT. Together with reference TRBV2 and TRBJ2-3, the CDR3 gives the full variable domain: EPEVTQTPSHQVTQMGQEVILRCVPISNHLYFYWYRQILGQKVEFLVSFYNNEISEKSEIFDDQFSVERPDGSNFTLKIRSTKLEDSAMYFCASREEGYTDTQYFGPGTRLTVL.

The chain recombines TRBV7-8 with TRBJ2-5; D may be TRBD2 (5 bases). Germline V gene sequence: CDR1 SGHVS, CDR2 FQNEAQ. The CDR3 covers 16 residues. The ends were cut back, 5 bases at V and 2 bases at J, with 18 bases in the middle. The CDR3 DNA reads TGTGCCAGCAGCCCCCAACTAGACCCGTTGCAAGAGACCCAGTACTTC. As protein: CASSPQLDPLQETQYF.

This clonotype occurred many times. The chain is built from TRBV6-1 and TRBJ1-5, with 7 positions matching TRBD1. V trimming: 5 bases; J trimming: 6 bases; junction bases outside the gene matches: 4. CDR1 and CDR2 from the germline V gene are MNHNS and SASEGT. This CDR3 is built from 13 residues. DNA for the CDR3: TGTGCCAGCAGTCCATACAGGGGTCAGCCCCAGCATTTT. The encoded protein is CASSPYRGQPQHF.

The rearrangement joins TRBV6-1 to TRBJ2-1, with 7 bases that match TRBD1. Germline values: CDR1 MNHNS, CDR2 SASEGT. V lost 5 bases to trimming and J lost 14 bases; unmatched junction nucleotides: 15. The CDR3 is 14 residues long. The CDR3 DNA is TGTGCCAGCAGTACCTCGGGACAGTGTTATATCGAGTTCTTC. This encodes CASSTSGQCYIEFF.

This clonotype was seen repeatedly, ten times or more. The chain uses TRBV2 and TRBJ2-1; 15 nucleotides line up with TRBD2. The CDR3 has 15 residues. CDR1 is SNHLY, CDR2 FYNNEI, per germline. V lost 6 bases, J lost 8 bases, and 5 bases stayed unmatched. CDR3 DNA sequence: TGTGCCAGCAGGGAGGGACTAGCGGGAGGAGATGAGCAGTTCTTC. As protein: CASREGLAGGDEQFF. The variable domain in full, with the rest retrieved from reference TRBV2 and TRBJ2-1, is EPEVTQTPSHQVTQMGQEVILRCVPISNHLYFYWYRQILGQKVEFLVSFYNNEISEKSEIFDDQFSVERPDGSNFTLKIRSTKLEDSAMYFCASREGLAGGDEQFFGPGTRLTVL.

This clonotype showed up many times. This chain links TRBV4-3 with TRBJ1-2, with D unresolved. This CDR3 spans 15 amino acids. Germline V CDR1 and CDR2: LGHNA, YSLEER. The V end lost 1 base, the J end lost 4 bases, and 13 bases lay between the germline ends. The CDR3 DNA reads as TGCGCCAGCAGCCAAGGCGGACGGGTAGGCTATGGCTACACCTTC. This sequence encodes CASSQGGRVGYGYTF.

This clonotype was recorded at least ten times. V is TRBV5-1 and J is TRBJ2-3; 8 bases map to TRBD2. Trimming took 0 bases from V and 5 from J; bases not matched to a gene: 8. The germline CDR1 and CDR2 sequences are SGHRS and YFSETQ. The CDR3 runs 16 residues. For the CDR3, the DNA is TGCGCCAGCAGCTTGGGTAATAGCGGGGTGTTAGATACGCAGTATTTT. Translated, it gives CASSLGNSGVLDTQYF.

The chain carries TRBV6-2 or TRBV6-3 and TRBJ1-1; no clear D gene. The V and J ends lost 8 bases and 4 bases respectively, with 17 bases between them. The CDR3 runs to 14 residues. Germline CDR1 reads MNHEY; CDR2 reads SVGEGT. The CDR3 bases are TGTGCCAGCCAGTCGGGTCGGTGGGCCACTGAAGCTTTCTTT. It encodes CASQSGRWATEAFF.

This clonotype was picked up many times. V and J are TRBV11-2 and TRBJ2-7; TRBD2 matches at 12 bases. Germline CDR1 SGHAT, CDR2 FQNNGV. CDR3 length: 14 residues. V dropped 2 bases and J dropped 4; count of bases not matched to a gene: 0. Here the CDR3 DNA reads TGTGCCAGCAGCTTACTAGCGGGGGGGTACGAGCAGTACTTC. Encoded protein: CASSLLAGGYEQYF.

V and J are TRBV6-1 and TRBJ2-7; D is unclear. There are 12 residues in the CDR3. V lost 9 bases, J lost 2 bases, and 11 bases lay in between. CDR1 and CDR2 from the germline V gene are MNHNS and SASEGT. The CDR3 reads CASCDSAYEQYF. CDR3 nucleotides: TGTGCCAGTTGTGACTCAGCCTACGAGCAGTACTTC.

This rearrangement joins TRBV10-3 to TRBJ1-3; no firm D call. V dropped 0 bases and J dropped 1 base, with 4 bases sitting between them. Per the germline V gene, CDR1 is ENHRY and CDR2 is SYGVKD. The CDR3 length is 14 residues. The CDR3 DNA follows: TGTGCCATCAGTGAGTCGGGGTCTGGAAACACCATATATTTT. Translated, it gives CAISESGSGNTIYF.

This clonotype was counted many times. This sequence joins TRBV7-6 and TRBJ2-5; D not certain. Germline V gene data show CDR1 as SGHVS and CDR2 as FNYEAQ. This CDR3 is 14 amino acids long. The germline V and J ends were trimmed by 1 base and 5 bases, with 11 bases remaining between them. Here the CDR3 DNA reads TGTGCCAGCAGCTTAGAAGTTACTGGGGAGACCCAGTACTTC. Its protein is CASSLEVTGETQYF. Supplemented by reference TRBV7-6 and TRBJ2-5, the full variable domain reads GAGVSQSPRYKVTKRGQDVALRCDPISGHVSLYWYRQALGQGPEFLTYFNYEAQQDKSGLPNDRFSAERPEGSISTLTIQRTEQRDSAMYRCASSLEVTGETQYFGPGTRLLVL.

This clonotype has at least ten counts. The J gene is TRBJ2-7, the V gene TRBV5-4, with D perhaps TRBD1 (5 bases). The germline V gene encodes CDR1 SGHNT and CDR2 YYREEE (reference sequence). The CDR3 runs 12 residues. V was cut by 6 bases and J by 1 base, with 8 bases left in between. The CDR3 sequence: CASTDSSYEQYF. For the CDR3, the DNA is TGTGCCAGCACCGACAGTTCCTACGAGCAGTACTTC. The full variable domain, in which reference TRBV5-4 and TRBJ2-7 provide the parts outside the CDR3, is ETGVTQSPTHLIKTRGQQVTLRCSSQSGHNTVSWYQQALGQGPQFIFQYYREEENGRGNFPPRFSGLQFPNYSSELNVNALELDDSALYLCASTDSSYEQYFGPGTRLTVT.

The chain joins TRBV10-2 to TRBJ2-1; D is unresolved. Trimming shortened V by 3 bases and J by 4 bases, and 7 bases separated the two germline ends. Germline values: CDR1 WSHSY, CDR2 SAAADI. The CDR3 is 13 residues long. The CDR3 region has the DNA TGCGCCAGCAGTGAATCCGTGTACAATGAGCAGTTCTTC. Amino acids: CASSESVYNEQFF.

This sequence joins TRBV12-3 or TRBV12-4 and TRBJ2-3, with D maybe TRBD2 (9 bases). V lost 5 bases to trimming and J lost 8 bases, with 26 bases between them. The CDR3 runs to 17 residues. CDR3 coding DNA: TGTGCCAGCAGTCCAGGGGGCTCTAGCGGGGCAGGAGGTACGCAGTATTTT. It is translated as CASSPGGSSGAGGTQYF.